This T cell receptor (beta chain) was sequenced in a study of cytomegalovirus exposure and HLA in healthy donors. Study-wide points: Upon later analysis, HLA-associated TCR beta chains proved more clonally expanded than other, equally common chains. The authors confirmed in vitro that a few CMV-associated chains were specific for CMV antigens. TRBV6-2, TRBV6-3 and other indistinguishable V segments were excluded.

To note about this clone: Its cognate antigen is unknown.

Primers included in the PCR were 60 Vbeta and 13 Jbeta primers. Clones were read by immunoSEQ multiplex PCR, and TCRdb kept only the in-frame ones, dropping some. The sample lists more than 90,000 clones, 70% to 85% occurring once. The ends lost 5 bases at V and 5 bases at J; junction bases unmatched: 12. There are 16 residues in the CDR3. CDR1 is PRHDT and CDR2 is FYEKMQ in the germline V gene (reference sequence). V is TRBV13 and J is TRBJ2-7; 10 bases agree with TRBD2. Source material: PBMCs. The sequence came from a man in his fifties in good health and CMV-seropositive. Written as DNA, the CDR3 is TGTGCCAGCAGCCCCACTGCAGCGGGAGGGCCCCACGAGCAGTACTTC. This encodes CASSPTAAGGPHEQYF.